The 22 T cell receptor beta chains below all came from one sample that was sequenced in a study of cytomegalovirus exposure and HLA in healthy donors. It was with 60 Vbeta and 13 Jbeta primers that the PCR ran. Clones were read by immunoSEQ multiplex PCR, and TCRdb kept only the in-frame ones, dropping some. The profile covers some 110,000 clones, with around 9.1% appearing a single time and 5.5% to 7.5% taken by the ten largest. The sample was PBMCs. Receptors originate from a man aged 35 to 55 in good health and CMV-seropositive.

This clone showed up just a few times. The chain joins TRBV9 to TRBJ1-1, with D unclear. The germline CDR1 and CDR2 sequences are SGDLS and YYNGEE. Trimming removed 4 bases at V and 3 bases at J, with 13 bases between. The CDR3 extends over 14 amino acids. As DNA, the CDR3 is TGTGCCAGCAGCATGGGCTCCGGGGACACTGAAGCTTTCTTT. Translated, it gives CASSMGSGDTEAFF.

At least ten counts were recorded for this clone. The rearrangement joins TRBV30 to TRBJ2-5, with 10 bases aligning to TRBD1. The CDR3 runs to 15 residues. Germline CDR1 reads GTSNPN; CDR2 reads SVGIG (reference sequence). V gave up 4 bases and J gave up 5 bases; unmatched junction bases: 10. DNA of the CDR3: TGTGCCTGGACCCAACAGACAGGGGGCGCGGAGACCCAGTACTTC. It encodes CAWTQQTGGAETQYF.

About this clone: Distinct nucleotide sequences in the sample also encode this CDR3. CDR3 protein: CASSSTSGRADTQYF. In nucleotides, the CDR3 is TGTGCCAGCAGCTCCACTAGCGGGAGGGCCGATACGCAGTATTTT. The chain has TRBV7-9 and TRBJ2-3; 13 bases align to TRBD2. The trim removed 4 bases at V and 6 bases at J, leaving 4 bases unmatched. Germline assignment: CDR1 SEHNR and CDR2 FQNEAQ (reference sequence). This CDR3 spans 15 amino acids.

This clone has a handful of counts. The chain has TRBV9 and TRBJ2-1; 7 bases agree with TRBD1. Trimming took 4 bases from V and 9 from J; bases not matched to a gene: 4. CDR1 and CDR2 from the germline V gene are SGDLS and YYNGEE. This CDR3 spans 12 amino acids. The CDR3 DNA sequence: TGTGCCAGCAGCACAGGGGCGGGTGAGCAGTTCTTC. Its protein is CASSTGAGEQFF.

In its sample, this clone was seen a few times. CDR3 sequence reads: CASSLGRSMDTEAFF. DNA for the CDR3: TGTGCCAGCAGTTTAGGCAGATCGATGGACACTGAAGCTTTCTTT. The rearrangement uses TRBV27 and TRBJ1-1; D not certain. V was pared by 2 bases and J by 3 bases, with 13 bases between. Germline CDR1 reads MNHEY; CDR2 reads SMNVEV (reference sequence). The CDR3 is 15 residues long.

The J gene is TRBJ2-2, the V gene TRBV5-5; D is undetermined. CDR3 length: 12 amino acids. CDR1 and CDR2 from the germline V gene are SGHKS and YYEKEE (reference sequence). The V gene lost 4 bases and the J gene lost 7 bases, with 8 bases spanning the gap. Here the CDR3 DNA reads TGTGCCAGCAGCCGAACCGGCGGGGAGCTGTTTTTT. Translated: CASSRTGGELFF.

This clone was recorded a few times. The CDR3 bases are TGTGCTAGTGGTTTGGTACTGGGGACAGGGTCGCGCGGGGCCAACGTCCTGACTTTC. Translated, it gives CASGLVLGTGSRGANVLTF. This rearrangement joins TRBV12-5 to TRBJ2-6, with 9 bases aligning to TRBD1. This CDR3 comprises 19 residues. With V trimmed by 0 bases and J by 4 bases, 10 bases remained unmatched. CDR1 and CDR2 from the germline V gene are LGHNT and FRNRAP.

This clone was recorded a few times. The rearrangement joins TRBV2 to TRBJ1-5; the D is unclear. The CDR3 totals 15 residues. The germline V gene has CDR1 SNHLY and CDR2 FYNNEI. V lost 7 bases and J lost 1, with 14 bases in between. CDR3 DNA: TGTGCCAGCACGGGTTTTGGTTCAAGCAATCAGCCCCAGCATTTT. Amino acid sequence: CASTGFGSSNQPQHF.

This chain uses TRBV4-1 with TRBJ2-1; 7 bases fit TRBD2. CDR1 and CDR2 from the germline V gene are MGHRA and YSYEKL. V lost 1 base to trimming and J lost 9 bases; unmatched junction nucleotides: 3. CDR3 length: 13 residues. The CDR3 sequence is CASSQVGRGEQFF. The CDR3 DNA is TGCGCCAGCAGCCAAGTAGGGAGGGGTGAGCAGTTCTTC.

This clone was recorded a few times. CDR3 coding DNA: TGTGCCAGCAGCTTAGCGCAAGGACAGAACTATGGCTACACCTTC. Translation: CASSLAQGQNYGYTF. The V and J genes are TRBV7-2 and TRBJ1-2; perhaps TRBD1 as D (6 bases). V lost 0 bases to trimming and J lost 2 bases, with 10 bases between them. The CDR3 has 15 amino acids. Germline loops: CDR1 SGHTA, CDR2 FQGNSA.

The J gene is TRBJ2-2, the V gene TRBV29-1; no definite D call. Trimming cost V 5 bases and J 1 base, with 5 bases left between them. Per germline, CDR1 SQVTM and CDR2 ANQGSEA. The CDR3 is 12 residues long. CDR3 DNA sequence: TGCAGCGTTCACGGGAACACCGGGGAGCTGTTTTTT. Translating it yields CSVHGNTGELFF.

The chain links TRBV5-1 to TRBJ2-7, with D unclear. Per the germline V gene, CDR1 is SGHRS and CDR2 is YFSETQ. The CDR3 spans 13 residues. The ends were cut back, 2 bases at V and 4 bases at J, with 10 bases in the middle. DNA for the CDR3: TGCGCCAGCAGCTTAACGGAGATATACGAGCAGTACTTC. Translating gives CASSLTEIYEQYF.

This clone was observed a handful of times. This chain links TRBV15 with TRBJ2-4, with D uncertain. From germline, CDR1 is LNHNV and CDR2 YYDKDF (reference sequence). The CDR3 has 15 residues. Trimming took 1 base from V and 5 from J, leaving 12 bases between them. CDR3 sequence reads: CATSRVATSENIQYF. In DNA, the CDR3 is TGTGCCACCAGCAGAGTTGCGACCAGCGAAAACATTCAGTACTTC.

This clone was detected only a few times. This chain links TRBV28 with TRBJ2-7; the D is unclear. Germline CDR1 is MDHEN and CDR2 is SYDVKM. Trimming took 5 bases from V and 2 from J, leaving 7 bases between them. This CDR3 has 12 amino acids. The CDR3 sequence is CASSSPTYEQYF. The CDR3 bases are TGTGCCAGCAGTAGCCCTACCTACGAGCAGTACTTC. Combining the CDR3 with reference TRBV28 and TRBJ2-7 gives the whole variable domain DVKVTQSSRYLVKRTGEKVFLECVQDMDHENMFWYRQDPGLGLRLIYFSYDVKMKEKGDIPEGYSVSREKKERFSLILESASTNQTSMYLCASSSPTYEQYFGPGTRLTVT.

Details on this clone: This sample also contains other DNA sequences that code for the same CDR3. CDR3: CAISEDSSGYTF. CDR3 bases: TGTGCCATCAGTGAGGACAGTTCTGGCTACACCTTC. The V gene is TRBV10-3, the J gene TRBJ1-2, with D perhaps matching TRBD1 (5 bases). This CDR3 comprises 12 residues. The V end was cut by 2 bases, the J end by 7 bases, with 8 bases between. Per the germline V gene, CDR1 is ENHRY and CDR2 is SYGVKD.

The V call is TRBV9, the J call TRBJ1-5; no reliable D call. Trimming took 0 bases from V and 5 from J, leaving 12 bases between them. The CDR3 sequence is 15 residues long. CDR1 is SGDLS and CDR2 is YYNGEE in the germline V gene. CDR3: CASSVGRSTDQPQHF. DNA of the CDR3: TGTGCCAGCAGCGTAGGGAGATCGACGGATCAGCCCCAGCATTTT.

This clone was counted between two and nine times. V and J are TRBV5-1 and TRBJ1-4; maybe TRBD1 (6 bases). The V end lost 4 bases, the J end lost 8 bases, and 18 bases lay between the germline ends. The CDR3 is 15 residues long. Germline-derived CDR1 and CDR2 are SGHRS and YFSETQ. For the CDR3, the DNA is TGCGCCAGCAGCATCGGACAGTCCTTGGGGGAAAAACTGTTTTTT. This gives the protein CASSIGQSLGEKLFF.

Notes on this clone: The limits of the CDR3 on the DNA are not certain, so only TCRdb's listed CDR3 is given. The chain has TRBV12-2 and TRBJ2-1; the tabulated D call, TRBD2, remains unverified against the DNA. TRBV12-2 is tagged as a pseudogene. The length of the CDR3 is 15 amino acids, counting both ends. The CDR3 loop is CASRLVASGSSEQFF.

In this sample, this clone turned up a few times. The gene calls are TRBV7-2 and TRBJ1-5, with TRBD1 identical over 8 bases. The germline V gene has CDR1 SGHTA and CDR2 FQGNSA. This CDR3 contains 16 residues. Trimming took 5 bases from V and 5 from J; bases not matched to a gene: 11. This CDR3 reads CASSPYRGMEDQPQHF. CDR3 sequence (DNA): TGTGCCAGCAGCCCCTACAGGGGGATGGAGGATCAGCCCCAGCATTTT.

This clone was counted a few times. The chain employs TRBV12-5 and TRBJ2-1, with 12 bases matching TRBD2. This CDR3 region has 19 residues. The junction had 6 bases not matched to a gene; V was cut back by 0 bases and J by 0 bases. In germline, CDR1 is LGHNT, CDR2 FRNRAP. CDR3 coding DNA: TGTGCTAGTGGTTTGGTACTGGGACTAGCGGGTAGCTCCTACAATGAGCAGTTCTTC. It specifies CASGLVLGLAGSSYNEQFF.

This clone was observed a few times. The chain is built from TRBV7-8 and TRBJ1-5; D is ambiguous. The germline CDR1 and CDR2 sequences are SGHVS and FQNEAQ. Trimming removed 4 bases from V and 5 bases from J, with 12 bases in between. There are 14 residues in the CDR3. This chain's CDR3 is CASSSSGGDQPQHF. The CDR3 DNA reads TGTGCCAGCAGCTCCTCGGGTGGCGATCAGCCCCAGCATTTT.

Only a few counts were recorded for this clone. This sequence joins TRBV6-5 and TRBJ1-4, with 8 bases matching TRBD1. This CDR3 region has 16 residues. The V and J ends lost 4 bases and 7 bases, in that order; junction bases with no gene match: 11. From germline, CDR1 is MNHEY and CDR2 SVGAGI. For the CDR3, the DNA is TGTGCCAGCAGTTCAGAACAGGGGGGTGTCGGTGAAAAACTGTTTTTT. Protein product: CASSSEQGGVGEKLFF.